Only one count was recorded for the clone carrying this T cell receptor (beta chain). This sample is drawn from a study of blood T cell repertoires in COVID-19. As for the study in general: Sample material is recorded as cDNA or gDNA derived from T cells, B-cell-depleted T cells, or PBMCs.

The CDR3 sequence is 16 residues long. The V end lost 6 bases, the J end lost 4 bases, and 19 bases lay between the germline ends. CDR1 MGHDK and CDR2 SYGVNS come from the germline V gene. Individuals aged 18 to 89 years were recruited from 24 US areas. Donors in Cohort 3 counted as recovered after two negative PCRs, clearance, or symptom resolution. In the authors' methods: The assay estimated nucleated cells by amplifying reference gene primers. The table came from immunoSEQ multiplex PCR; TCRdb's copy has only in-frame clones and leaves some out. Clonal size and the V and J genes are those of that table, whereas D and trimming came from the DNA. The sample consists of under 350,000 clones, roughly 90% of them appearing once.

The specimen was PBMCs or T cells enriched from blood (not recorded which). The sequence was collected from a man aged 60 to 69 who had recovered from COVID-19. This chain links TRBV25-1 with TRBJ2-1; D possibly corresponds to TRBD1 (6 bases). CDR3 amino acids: CASSRPQGWSYNEQFF. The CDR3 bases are TGTGCCAGCAGCAGGCCACAGGGTTGGTCATACAATGAGCAGTTCTTC.